This T cell receptor (beta chain) was observed in a study of T cells after yellow fever vaccination. Each CDR3 protein gets one entry after TCRdb re-called the 5' RACE reads with MiXCR. The data contain some 290,000 distinct CDR3 sequences, about 10% of them singletons. The CDR3 sequence is 13 residues long. V was cut by 8 bases and J by 1 base, with 10 bases left in between. CDR1 and CDR2 (germline): SGHVS, FNYEAQ. Sequences were derived from CD4+ T cells sorted from PBMCs, sampled 45 days after the yellow fever booster vaccination. The TCR sequence derives from a man between 18 and 35 years old who received the YFV17D yellow fever vaccine. The chain is built from TRBV7-6 and TRBJ2-3, with D tentatively TRBD2 (7 bases). The CDR3 protein is CASGGAGTDTQYF. The CDR3 DNA is TGTGCCAGCGGGGGGGCCGGCACAGATACGCAGTATTTT.